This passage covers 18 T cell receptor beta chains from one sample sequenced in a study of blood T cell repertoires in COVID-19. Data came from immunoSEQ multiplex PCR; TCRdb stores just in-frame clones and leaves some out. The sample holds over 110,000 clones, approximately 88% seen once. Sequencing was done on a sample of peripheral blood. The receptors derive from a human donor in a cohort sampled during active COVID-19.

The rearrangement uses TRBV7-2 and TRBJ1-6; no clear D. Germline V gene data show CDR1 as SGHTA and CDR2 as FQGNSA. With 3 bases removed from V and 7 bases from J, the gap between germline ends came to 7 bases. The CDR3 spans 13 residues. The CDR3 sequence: CASSFVENSPLHF. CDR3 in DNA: TGTGCCAGCAGCTTCGTAGAAAATTCACCCCTCCACTTT.

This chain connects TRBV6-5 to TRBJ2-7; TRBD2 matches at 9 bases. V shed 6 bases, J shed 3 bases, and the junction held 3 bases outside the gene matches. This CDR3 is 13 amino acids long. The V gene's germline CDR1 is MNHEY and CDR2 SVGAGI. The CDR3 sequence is CASRVSGGYEQYF. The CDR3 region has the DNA TGTGCCAGCAGGGTTAGCGGGGGCTACGAGCAGTACTTC.

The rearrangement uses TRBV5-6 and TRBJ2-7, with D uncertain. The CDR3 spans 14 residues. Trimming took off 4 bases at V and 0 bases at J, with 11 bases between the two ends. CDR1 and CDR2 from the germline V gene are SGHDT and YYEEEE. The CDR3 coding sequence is TGTGCCAGCAGCCTCAGTGGTATCTCCTACGAGCAGTACTTC. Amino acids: CASSLSGISYEQYF.

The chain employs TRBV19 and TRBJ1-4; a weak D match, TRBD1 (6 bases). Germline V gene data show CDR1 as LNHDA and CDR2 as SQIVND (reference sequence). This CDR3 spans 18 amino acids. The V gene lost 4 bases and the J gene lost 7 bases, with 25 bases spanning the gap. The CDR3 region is CASSKFLDRWSGSEKLFF. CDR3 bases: TGTGCCAGTAGTAAATTCTTAGACAGGTGGAGCGGCTCTGAAAAACTGTTTTTT.

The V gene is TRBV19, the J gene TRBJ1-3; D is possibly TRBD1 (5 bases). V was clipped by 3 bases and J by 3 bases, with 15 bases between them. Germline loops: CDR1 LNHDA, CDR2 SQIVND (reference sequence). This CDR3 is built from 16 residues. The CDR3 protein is CASSIFLGRIGNTIYF. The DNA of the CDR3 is TGTGCCAGTAGTATCTTTCTGGGGCGGATTGGAAACACCATATATTTT.

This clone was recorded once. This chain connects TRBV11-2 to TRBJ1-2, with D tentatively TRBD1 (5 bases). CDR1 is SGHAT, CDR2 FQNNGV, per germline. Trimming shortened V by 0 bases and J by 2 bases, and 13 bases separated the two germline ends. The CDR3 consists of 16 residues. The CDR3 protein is CASSLEQKGANYGYTF. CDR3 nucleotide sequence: TGTGCCAGCAGCTTAGAGCAGAAAGGGGCAAACTATGGCTACACCTTC.

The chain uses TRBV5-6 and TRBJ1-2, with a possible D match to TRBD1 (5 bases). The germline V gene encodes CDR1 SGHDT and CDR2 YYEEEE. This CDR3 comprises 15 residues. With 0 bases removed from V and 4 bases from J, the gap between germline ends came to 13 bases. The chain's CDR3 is CASSLVESGPYGYTF. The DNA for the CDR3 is TGTGCCAGCAGCTTGGTAGAATCAGGGCCCTATGGCTACACCTTC. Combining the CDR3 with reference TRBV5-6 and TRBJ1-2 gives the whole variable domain DAGVTQSPTHLIKTRGQQVTLRCSPKSGHDTVSWYQQALGQGPQFIFQYYEEEERQRGNFPDRFSGHQFPNYSSELNVNALLLGDSALYLCASSLVESGPYGYTFGSGTRLTVV.

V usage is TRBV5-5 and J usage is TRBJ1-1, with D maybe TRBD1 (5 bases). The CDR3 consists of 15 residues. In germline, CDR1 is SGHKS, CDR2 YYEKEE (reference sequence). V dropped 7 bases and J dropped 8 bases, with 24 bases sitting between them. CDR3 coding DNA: TGTGCCAGCCTTTCACCGTTAAAAAGGGGAACCGAAGCTTTCTTT. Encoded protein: CASLSPLKRGTEAFF.

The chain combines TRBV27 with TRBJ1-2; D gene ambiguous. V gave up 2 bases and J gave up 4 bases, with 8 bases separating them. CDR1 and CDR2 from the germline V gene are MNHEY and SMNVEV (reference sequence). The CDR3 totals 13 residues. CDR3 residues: CASSLNSLYGYTF. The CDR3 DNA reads TGTGCCAGCAGTTTAAACAGCCTCTATGGCTACACCTTC.

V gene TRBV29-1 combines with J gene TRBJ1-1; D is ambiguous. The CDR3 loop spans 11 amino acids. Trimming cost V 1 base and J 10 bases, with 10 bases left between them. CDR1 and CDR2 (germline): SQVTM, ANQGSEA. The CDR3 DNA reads TGCAGCGTTGAAGGGGGAGAGGTAGCTTTCTTT. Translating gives CSVEGGEVAFF.

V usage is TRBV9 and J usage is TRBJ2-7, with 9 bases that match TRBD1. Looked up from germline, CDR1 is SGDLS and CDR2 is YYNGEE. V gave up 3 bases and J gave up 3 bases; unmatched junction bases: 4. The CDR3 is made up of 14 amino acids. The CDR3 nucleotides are TGTGCCAGCAGCGAACAGGGGGCTGGCTACGAGCAGTACTTC. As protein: CASSEQGAGYEQYF. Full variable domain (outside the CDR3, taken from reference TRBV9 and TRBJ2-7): DSGVTQTPKHLITATGQRVTLRCSPRSGDLSVYWYQQSLDQGLQFLIQYYNGEERAKGNILERFSAQQFPDLHSELNLSSLELGDSALYFCASSEQGAGYEQYFGPGTRLTVT.

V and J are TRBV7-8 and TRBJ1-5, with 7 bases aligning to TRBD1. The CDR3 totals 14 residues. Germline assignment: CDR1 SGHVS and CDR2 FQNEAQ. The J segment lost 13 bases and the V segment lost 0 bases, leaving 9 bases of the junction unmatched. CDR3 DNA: TGTGCCAGCAGCTTAGCTGCCAGGGGGGCCCAACAGCATTTT. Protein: CASSLAARGAQQHF. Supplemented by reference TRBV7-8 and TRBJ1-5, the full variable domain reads GAGVSQSPRYKVAKRGQDVALRCDPISGHVSLFWYQQALGQGPEFLTYFQNEAQLDKSGLPSDRFFAERPEGSVSTLKIQRTQQEDSAVYLCASSLAARGAQQHFGDGTRLSIL.

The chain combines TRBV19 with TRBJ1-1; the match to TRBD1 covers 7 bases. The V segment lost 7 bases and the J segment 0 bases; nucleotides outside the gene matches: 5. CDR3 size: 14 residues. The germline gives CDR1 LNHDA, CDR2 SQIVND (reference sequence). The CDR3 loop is CASTQGVMNTEAFF. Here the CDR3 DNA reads TGTGCCAGTACGCAGGGGGTCATGAACACTGAAGCTTTCTTT.

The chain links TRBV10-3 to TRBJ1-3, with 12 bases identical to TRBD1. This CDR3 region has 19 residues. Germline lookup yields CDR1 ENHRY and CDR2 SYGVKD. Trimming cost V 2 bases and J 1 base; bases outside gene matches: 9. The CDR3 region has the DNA TGTGCCATCAGTGAGCTCCCGGGACAGGGGGCGAGTTCTGGAAACACCATATATTTT. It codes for CAISELPGQGASSGNTIYF.

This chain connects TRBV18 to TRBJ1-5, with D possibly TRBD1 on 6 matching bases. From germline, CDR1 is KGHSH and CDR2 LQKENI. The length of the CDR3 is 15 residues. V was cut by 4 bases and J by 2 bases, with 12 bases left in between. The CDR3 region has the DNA TGTGCCAGCTCACTACAGGGAGATGGCAATCAGCCCCAGCATTTT. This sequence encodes CASSLQGDGNQPQHF. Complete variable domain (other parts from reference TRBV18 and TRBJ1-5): NAGVMQNPRHLVRRRGQEARLRCSPMKGHSHVYWYRQLPEEGLKFMVYLQKENIIDESGMPKERFSAEFPKEGPSILRIQQVVRGDSAAYFCASSLQGDGNQPQHFGDGTRLSIL.

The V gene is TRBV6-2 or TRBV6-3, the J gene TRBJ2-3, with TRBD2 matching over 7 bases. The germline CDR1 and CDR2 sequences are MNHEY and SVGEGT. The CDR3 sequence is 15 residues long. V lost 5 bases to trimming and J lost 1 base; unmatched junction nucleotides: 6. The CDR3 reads CASSRLSGGTDTQYF. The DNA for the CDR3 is TGTGCCAGCAGTAGATTAAGCGGGGGCACAGATACGCAGTATTTT.

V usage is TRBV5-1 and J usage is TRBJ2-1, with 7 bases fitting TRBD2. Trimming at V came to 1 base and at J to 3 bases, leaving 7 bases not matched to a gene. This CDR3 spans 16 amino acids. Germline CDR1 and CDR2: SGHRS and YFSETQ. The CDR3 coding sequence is TGCGCCAGCAGCTTGCCCCTAGGACTAGTCTACAATGAGCAGTTCTTC. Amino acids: CASSLPLGLVYNEQFF.

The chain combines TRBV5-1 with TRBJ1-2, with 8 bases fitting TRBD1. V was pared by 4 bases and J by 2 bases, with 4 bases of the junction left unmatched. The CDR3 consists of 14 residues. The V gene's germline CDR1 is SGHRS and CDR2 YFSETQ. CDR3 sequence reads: CASSGSGGNYGYTF. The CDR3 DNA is TGCGCCAGCAGCGGATCAGGGGGCAACTATGGCTACACCTTC.